This TCR beta chain was identified in a study of T cell responses to AZD1222 COVID-19 vaccine. Worth noting for this clone: Its antigen remains unidentified.

The repertoire was sequenced with immunoSEQ multiplex PCR; TCRdb's copy has only in-frame clones and lacks some. This specimen shows around 150,000 clones; the ten leading clones hold 2% to 2.5%. Trimming shortened V by 7 bases and J by 1 base, and 10 bases separated the two germline ends. The germline V gene encodes CDR1 MNHNY and CDR2 SVGAGI (reference sequence). This CDR3 has 13 residues. Study-wide findings and caveats: None of the repertoires were sampled until the peak T cell response had passed.

The V and J genes are TRBV6-6 and TRBJ2-5; D is uncertain. The clonotype originates from an adult in good health. Sequencing used peripheral blood. CDR3 DNA sequence: TGTGCCAGCACCCCAAGGCTCCAAGAGACCCAGTACTTC. Its protein is CASTPRLQETQYF.